The entry that follows covers one T cell receptor (beta chain) sequence. Libraries were prepared by immunoSEQ multiplex PCR; TCRdb keeps only in-frame clonotypes and omits some of them. The sample comprises 75,000 to 100,000 clones, around nine tenths of which are singletons, and just over 15% rests with the top ten. This record comes from a study of blood T cell repertoires in COVID-19. About the study: Material from acute and convalescent COVID-19 was sourced from the United States, Italy and Spain.

This TCR derives from a human donor in a cohort sampled during active COVID-19. Sequenced sample: peripheral blood.

This chain's CDR3 is CSASPTSHGVQYF. CDR3 DNA sequence: TGCAGTGCTAGTCCGACTAGTCACGGGGTCCAGTACTTC. The chain recombines TRBV20-1 with TRBJ2-5; weak D call: TRBD2 (6 bases). CDR1 and CDR2 (germline): DFQATT, SNEGSKA (reference sequence). This CDR3 region has 13 residues. The ends were cut back, 3 bases at V and 10 bases at J, with 18 bases in the middle.